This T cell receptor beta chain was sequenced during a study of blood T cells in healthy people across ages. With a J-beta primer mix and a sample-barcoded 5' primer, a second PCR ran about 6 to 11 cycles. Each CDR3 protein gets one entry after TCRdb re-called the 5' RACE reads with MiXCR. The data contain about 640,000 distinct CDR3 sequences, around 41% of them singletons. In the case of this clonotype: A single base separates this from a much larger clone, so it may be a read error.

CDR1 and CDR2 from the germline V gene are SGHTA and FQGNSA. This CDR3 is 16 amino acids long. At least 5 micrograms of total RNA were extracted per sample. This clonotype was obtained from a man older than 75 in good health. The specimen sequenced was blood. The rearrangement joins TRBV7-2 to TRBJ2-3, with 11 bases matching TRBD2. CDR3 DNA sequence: TGTGTCAGCAGCTCTTATAGCGGGGGGGCATCAGATACGCAGTATTTT. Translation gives CVSSSYSGGASDTQYF.